The 18 T cell receptor beta chains reported below all come from one sample, sequenced in a study of T cell responses to AZD1222 COVID-19 vaccine. The method was immunoSEQ multiplex PCR; TCRdb's version includes in-frame clones alone and lacks a portion of them. The sample records more than 100,000 clones, approximately 85% being singletons. Sequenced here: peripheral blood, sampled 28 days after the second dose of the MenACWY control vaccine. These receptors originate from an adult who received the MenACWY meningococcal vaccine as a control.

This sequence joins TRBV29-1 and TRBJ1-1, with D uncertain. The V gene lost 3 bases and the J gene lost 6 bases, with 14 bases spanning the gap. This CDR3 region has 13 residues. Germline assignment: CDR1 SQVTM and CDR2 ANQGSEA. The CDR3 DNA reads as TGCAGCGTTGACGACCTTGAGGGAGCTGAAGCTTTCTTT. Translated, it gives CSVDDLEGAEAFF.

This chain links TRBV19 with TRBJ1-2; TRBD1 might be the D (6 bases). The CDR3 has 13 residues. Germline V gene lookup returns CDR1 LNHDA and CDR2 SQIVND (reference sequence). Between the trimmed V and J ends, which lost 5 bases and 3 bases, there was a span of 10 bases. The DNA for the CDR3 is TGTGCCAGTAGTCCGGACAGCTACTATGGCTACACCTTC. Residues: CASSPDSYYGYTF.

J is TRBJ1-1 and V is TRBV27, with no clear D. Trimming shortened V by 4 bases and J by 1 base, and 10 bases separated the two germline ends. The CDR3 is made up of 14 amino acids. CDR1 is MNHEY, CDR2 SMNVEV, per germline (reference sequence). The CDR3 reads CASSYLTANTEAFF. CDR3 DNA: TGTGCCAGCAGTTACCTAACAGCGAACACTGAAGCTTTCTTT.

J is TRBJ1-4 and V is TRBV7-9; no firm D call. The CDR3 totals 13 residues. CDR1 SEHNR and CDR2 FQNEAQ come from the germline V gene (reference sequence). The germline V and J ends were trimmed by 5 bases and 8 bases, with 12 bases remaining between them. The DNA of the CDR3 is TGTGCCAGCAGCCCCGGGGTACAGGAAAAACTGTTTTTT. Its protein is CASSPGVQEKLFF.

The V and J genes are TRBV5-4 and TRBJ1-2; 7 nucleotides agree with TRBD1. The germline V gene has CDR1 SGHNT and CDR2 YYREEE (reference sequence). The CDR3 is 15 residues long. J lost 4 bases, V lost 5 bases, and 11 bases had no gene match. CDR3: CASRPRDSLLYGYTF. DNA of the CDR3: TGTGCCAGCAGACCCCGGGACAGCTTGCTCTATGGCTACACCTTC. Based on the CDR3 plus reference TRBV5-4 and TRBJ1-2, the full variable domain is ETGVTQSPTHLIKTRGQQVTLRCSSQSGHNTVSWYQQALGQGPQFIFQYYREEENGRGNFPPRFSGLQFPNYSSELNVNALELDDSALYLCASRPRDSLLYGYTFGSGTRLTVV.

There are a few counts of this clone. The chain employs TRBV19 and TRBJ1-5; TRBD1 aligns across 7 bases. The CDR3 is 15 residues long. V lost 6 bases and J lost 2; bases outside the gene matches: 7. CDR1 LNHDA and CDR2 SQIVND come from the germline V gene (reference sequence). In DNA, the CDR3 is TGTGCCAGTAGCGTGAGAGGACAGGGCAATCAGCCCCAGCATTTT. Its protein product is CASSVRGQGNQPQHF.

This clone was recorded once. The chain's CDR3 is CASSSGTTLNEQFF. CDR3 bases: TGTGCCAGCAGCTCCGGGACGACTTTGAATGAGCAGTTCTTC. V and J are TRBV7-3 and TRBJ2-1; D tentatively fits TRBD1 or TRBD2 (5 bases each). The CDR3 is made up of 14 amino acids. Trimming removed 4 bases at V and 7 bases at J, with 14 bases between. The germline V gene has CDR1 SGHTA and CDR2 FQGTGA.

The chain uses TRBV5-8 and TRBJ2-7; D is undetermined. This CDR3 has 14 amino acids. The germline V gene has CDR1 SGHTS and CDR2 YDEGEE. V shed 0 bases and J shed 1 base, with 8 bases lying between them. This CDR3 is CASSLVGLSYEQYV. The CDR3 coding sequence is TGTGCCAGCAGCTTGGTTGGATTATCCTACGAGCAGTACGTC.

The sample holds a few counts of this clone. V usage is TRBV6-5 and J usage is TRBJ2-1, with TRBD1 as a possible D gene (5 bases). Trimming took 4 bases from V and 7 from J, leaving 8 bases between them. The V gene's germline CDR1 is MNHEY and CDR2 SVGAGI. The CDR3 contains 12 residues. This CDR3 is CASSSQVNEQFF. The CDR3 DNA is TGTGCCAGCAGTTCACAGGTTAATGAGCAGTTCTTC.

The V call is TRBV3-1 (or the pseudogene TRBV3-2), the J call TRBJ2-5, with D unresolved. From germline, CDR1 is LGHDT and CDR2 YNNKEL (reference sequence). The CDR3 sequence is 15 residues long. Trimming took 1 base from V and 0 from J, leaving 9 bases between them. The CDR3 region has the DNA TGTGCCAGCAGCCAAGGGGTGAAGTACCAAGAGACCCAGTACTTC. Residues: CASSQGVKYQETQYF.

The V call is TRBV19, the J call TRBJ2-3; D is undetermined. Trimming removed 10 bases from V and 5 bases from J, with 22 bases in between. CDR1 and CDR2 from the germline V gene are LNHDA and SQIVND (reference sequence). The CDR3 has 15 residues. The CDR3 protein is CATKASVLPGDTQYF. The CDR3 region has the DNA TGTGCCACTAAAGCCTCGGTTCTACCTGGAGATACGCAGTATTTT.

The chain joins TRBV19 to TRBJ1-1; 9 positions match TRBD1. The CDR3 spans 15 residues. V lost 6 bases to trimming and J lost 5 bases; unmatched junction nucleotides: 10. Germline loops: CDR1 LNHDA, CDR2 SQIVND (reference sequence). The CDR3 spells CASSLGQGRWTEAFF. The DNA of the CDR3 is TGTGCCAGTAGCCTCGGACAGGGGCGGTGGACTGAAGCTTTCTTT.

The chain combines TRBV19 with TRBJ2-2; D uncertain. This CDR3 has 15 amino acids. Trimming cost V 2 bases and J 5 bases, with 12 bases left between them. Looked up from germline, CDR1 is LNHDA and CDR2 is SQIVND (reference sequence). CDR3 residues: CASSISGRGTGELFF. The CDR3 region has the DNA TGTGCCAGTAGTATAAGTGGGCGCGGAACCGGGGAGCTGTTTTTT. The whole variable domain, filled in from reference TRBV19 and TRBJ2-2, reads DGGITQSPKYLFRKEGQNVTLSCEQNLNHDAMYWYRQDPGQGLRLIYYSQIVNDFQKGDIAEGYSVSREKKESFPLTVTSAQKNPTAFYLCASSISGRGTGELFFGEGSRLTVL.

The V call is TRBV5-6, the J call TRBJ1-3; unclear D gene. CDR1 is SGHDT and CDR2 is YYEEEE in the germline V gene. Deletions cut 1 base from V and 2 bases from J, with 13 bases between. The CDR3 has 16 amino acids. CDR3: CASSLFRLLTGNTIYF. Written as DNA, the CDR3 is TGTGCCAGCAGCTTGTTCAGGCTTTTGACTGGAAACACCATATATTTT.

The chain has TRBV5-1 and TRBJ1-4; D perhaps matches TRBD1 (5 bases). Germline V gene sequence: CDR1 SGHRS, CDR2 YFSETQ. The CDR3 runs 14 residues. Deletions cut 2 bases from V and 8 bases from J, with 13 bases between. The CDR3 here is CASSFAGTNEKLFF. The CDR3 DNA is TGCGCCAGCAGCTTCGCAGGGACGAACGAAAAACTGTTTTTT.

V and J are TRBV29-1 and TRBJ2-1; 10 bases align to TRBD2. Germline values: CDR1 SQVTM, CDR2 ANQGSEA. The CDR3 has 15 amino acids. V lost 7 bases and J lost 3; bases outside the gene matches: 9. CDR3 sequence reads: CSGFQRGGFYNEQFF. CDR3 sequence (DNA): TGCAGCGGATTTCAGCGGGGGGGCTTCTACAATGAGCAGTTCTTC.

Notes on this clone: The sample holds other DNA sequences that translate to the same CDR3. This CDR3 reads CASSLSRGGTDTQYF. The CDR3 DNA is TGTGCCAGCAGCCTGTCTAGGGGAGGCACAGATACGCAGTATTTT. The chain employs TRBV3-1 (or the pseudogene TRBV3-2) and TRBJ2-3, with D perhaps given as TRBD1 or TRBD2 (5 bases each). Trimming took 4 bases from V and 1 from J, leaving 12 bases between them. The germline gives CDR1 LGHDT, CDR2 YNNKEL (reference sequence). The CDR3 sequence is 15 residues long.

The chain employs TRBV4-2 and TRBJ2-7, with 9 bases aligning to TRBD2. Germline trimming cut 4 bases from V and 4 bases from J; bases unmatched to any gene: 11. Germline V gene data show CDR1 as LGHNA and CDR2 as YNFKEQ. The length of the CDR3 is 16 residues. As DNA, the CDR3 is TGTGCCAGCAGCCCCATGACCGGGACTAGCTTGTACGAGCAGTACTTC. Protein product: CASSPMTGTSLYEQYF.